The 29 T cell receptor beta chains reported below all come from one sample, sequenced in a study of CD8 T cells in ankylosing spondylitis. TCRdb fed the 5' RACE reads into MiXCR, producing one record per CDR3 protein. The table lists some 87,000 distinct CDR3 sequences, about 8.8% of them singletons. Source material: blood, either unsorted or a sorted T cell fraction (not recorded which). The receptors shown here come from a male donor with ankylosing spondylitis or in good health (not recorded which).

In its sample, this clonotype was seen many times. The chain combines TRBV9 with TRBJ2-2, with D possibly TRBD2 on 6 matching bases. The CDR3 has 17 residues. V shed 0 bases and J shed 4 bases, with 16 bases lying between them. CDR1 and CDR2 (germline): SGDLS, YYNGEE. CDR3 amino acids: CASSVVRGDLPTGELFF. The CDR3 bases are TGTGCCAGCAGCGTAGTACGCGGGGACCTACCCACCGGGGAGCTGTTTTTT. Full variable domain (remainder filled in from reference TRBV9 and TRBJ2-2): DSGVTQTPKHLITATGQRVTLRCSPRSGDLSVYWYQQSLDQGLQFLIQYYNGEERAKGNILERFSAQQFPDLHSELNLSSLELGDSALYFCASSVVRGDLPTGELFFGEGSRLTVL.

There are many counts of this clonotype. The chain links TRBV7-2 to TRBJ2-1; D remains ambiguous. The V end was cut by 10 bases, the J end by 0 bases, with 16 bases between. Germline lookup yields CDR1 SGHTA and CDR2 FQGNSA. The CDR3 contains 15 residues. CDR3 amino acids: CATLQSLGSYNEQFF. The CDR3 DNA follows: TGTGCCACCCTTCAATCCCTGGGCTCCTACAATGAGCAGTTCTTC. Together with reference TRBV7-2 and TRBJ2-1, the CDR3 gives the full variable domain: GAGVSQSPSNKVTEKGKDVELRCDPISGHTALYWYRQSLGQGLEFLIYFQGNSAPDKSGLPSDRFSAERTGGSVSTLTIQRTQQEDSAVYLCATLQSLGSYNEQFFGPGTRLTVL.

This clonotype has ten or more counts. The gene calls are TRBV28 and TRBJ2-1; D uncertain. Germline CDR1 reads MDHEN; CDR2 reads SYDVKM. With 5 bases removed from V and 6 bases from J, the gap between germline ends came to 5 bases. There are 11 residues in the CDR3. CDR3 nucleotide sequence: TGTGCCAGCAGTCGTGTCAATGAGCAGTTCTTC. As protein: CASSRVNEQFF.

The table lists this clonotype with many counts. The chain couples TRBV20-1 to TRBJ1-3; no firm D call. Germline CDR1 and CDR2: DFQATT and SNEGSKA (reference sequence). V was clipped by 5 bases and J by 0 bases, with 8 bases between them. This CDR3 region has 13 residues. The CDR3 sequence: CSAQTASGNTIYF. CDR3 bases: TGCAGTGCTCAGACGGCCTCTGGAAACACCATATATTTT.

Turning to this clonotype: A much larger clone differs by one base, so this may be a read error. The gene calls are TRBV5-1 and TRBJ2-7, with TRBD1 matching over 7 bases. The germline CDR1 and CDR2 sequences are SGHRS and YFSETQ. Germline trimming cut 4 bases from V and 1 base from J; bases unmatched to any gene: 5. The CDR3 consists of 14 residues. CDR3 nucleotides: TGCGCCAGCAGCACCCGACAGGGATCCTACGAGCAGTACTTC. This sequence encodes CASSTRQGSYEQYF.

This clonotype appeared many times. The V gene is TRBV7-9, the J gene TRBJ1-2; D gene uncertain. Germline V gene lookup returns CDR1 SEHNR and CDR2 FQNEAQ (reference sequence). The CDR3 spans 13 residues. Between the trimmed V and J ends, which lost 5 bases and 2 bases, there was a span of 9 bases. CDR3: CASSADRNYGYTF. CDR3 in DNA: TGTGCCAGCAGCGCCGACCGGAACTATGGCTACACCTTC.

This clonotype was detected ten times or more. The chain recombines TRBV6-1 with TRBJ2-1, with a tentative D call TRBD1 (5 bases). The V end was cut by 5 bases, the J end by 4 bases, with 9 bases between. The CDR3 totals 13 residues. Germline CDR1 MNHNS, CDR2 SASEGT. CDR3 loop: CASSLTEYNEQFF. In DNA, the CDR3 is TGTGCCAGCAGTCTGACAGAATACAATGAGCAGTTCTTC.

This clonotype was observed many times. The rearrangement links TRBV29-1 to TRBJ2-3; a possible D gene is TRBD1 (6 bases). The CDR3 extends over 13 amino acids. Germline V gene sequence: CDR1 SQVTM, CDR2 ANQGSEA. Trimming left V 2 bases short and J 3 bases short, with 9 bases between. Here the CDR3 DNA reads TGCAGCGTTGAACGGGGACAAACAGATACGCAGTATTTT. Protein sequence: CSVERGQTDTQYF.

Only a few counts were recorded for this clonotype. The V gene is TRBV20-1, the J gene TRBJ2-1; D uncertain. The CDR3 spans 14 residues. V was shortened by 6 bases and J by 1 base, with 13 bases between the two germline ends. In germline, CDR1 is DFQATT, CDR2 SNEGSKA (reference sequence). The CDR3 region is CSAQGPKSYNEQFF. The DNA of the CDR3 is TGCAGTGCCCAAGGACCGAAATCCTACAATGAGCAGTTCTTC.

In this sample, this clonotype turned up many times. This chain connects TRBV18 to TRBJ1-1; the D is unclear. This CDR3 is 14 amino acids long. Germline CDR1 and CDR2: KGHSH and LQKENI. V shed 2 bases and J shed 0 bases, with 7 bases lying between them. CDR3 coding DNA: TGTGCCAGCTCACCATCGGGCATGAACACTGAAGCTTTCTTT. Amino acid sequence: CASSPSGMNTEAFF.

V and J are TRBV19 and TRBJ2-3; D is possibly TRBD1 or TRBD2 (5 bases each). V lost 8 bases, J lost 1 base, and 16 bases lay in between. The CDR3 runs 15 residues. Per the germline V gene, CDR1 is LNHDA and CDR2 is SQIVND (reference sequence). The CDR3 region has the DNA TGTGCCAGTCGGGACCCCCGTGGAGGCACAGATACGCAGTATTTT. It is translated as CASRDPRGGTDTQYF.

In this sample, this clonotype turned up many times. CDR3: CASSQTAPFNYGYTF. The CDR3 region has the DNA TGTGCCAGCAGCCAGACGGCGCCATTTAACTATGGCTACACCTTC. The chain recombines TRBV4-2 with TRBJ1-2, with no clear D. The germline V gene has CDR1 LGHNA and CDR2 YNFKEQ. The length of the CDR3 is 15 residues. V dropped 3 bases and J dropped 1 base, with 12 bases sitting between them.

There are many counts of this clonotype. V is TRBV20-1 and J is TRBJ2-1; 7 bases are shared with TRBD2. The CDR3 spans 13 residues. The trim removed 5 bases at V and 4 bases at J, leaving 5 bases unmatched. Germline assignment: CDR1 DFQATT and CDR2 SNEGSKA (reference sequence). This CDR3 is CSAHSGYYNEQFF. CDR3 DNA: TGCAGTGCTCATAGCGGGTATTACAATGAGCAGTTCTTC.

This clonotype occurred many times. This chain connects TRBV20-1 to TRBJ2-3, with 7 bases matching TRBD2. With 3 bases clipped from V and 8 bases from J, the junction kept 11 bases outside the gene matches. This CDR3 has 14 residues. Germline V lookup: CDR1 DFQATT, CDR2 SNEGSKA (reference sequence). CDR3 in DNA: TGCAGTGCTAGTAGCGGGCGGGGTGGCGGTACGCAGTATTTT. Residues: CSASSGRGGGTQYF.

This clonotype was counted at least ten times. The chain recombines TRBV20-1 with TRBJ1-5; TRBD1 matches 7 bases. Germline values: CDR1 DFQATT, CDR2 SNEGSKA (reference sequence). The CDR3 is 13 amino acids. The V segment lost 5 bases and the J segment 8 bases; nucleotides outside the gene matches: 9. The CDR3: CSAYRGRQEPQHF. The CDR3 DNA follows: TGCAGTGCTTACAGGGGCCGTCAGGAGCCCCAGCATTTT.

This clonotype was counted many times. The CDR3 DNA follows: TGTGCCAGCAGCTCACCAGATGGGGTCGATTCCTACGAGCAGTACTTC. This gives the protein CASSSPDGVDSYEQYF. The chain combines TRBV7-6 with TRBJ2-7; no definite D call. The CDR3 runs 16 residues. Trimming shortened V by 4 bases and J by 1 base, and 17 bases separated the two germline ends. Germline CDR1 and CDR2: SGHVS and FNYEAQ.

This clonotype came up many times. The chain employs TRBV29-1 and TRBJ2-1; D unresolved. CDR1 SQVTM and CDR2 ANQGSEA come from the germline V gene. The CDR3 extends over 13 amino acids. V was shortened by 3 bases and J by 5 bases, with 11 bases between the two germline ends. Here the CDR3 DNA reads TGCAGCGTTGAGTCCTTCAAGGACAATGAGCAGTTCTTC. This gives the protein CSVESFKDNEQFF.

The table lists this clonotype with many counts. The chain recombines TRBV28 with TRBJ2-3; 7 bases align to TRBD1. Germline V gene sequence: CDR1 MDHEN, CDR2 SYDVKM. After removal of 8 bases from V and 4 bases from J, the junction contained 12 bases not matched to a gene. The CDR3 length is 15 residues. CDR3 nucleotide sequence: TGTGCCAGCGGAGAAAAAGGGGGCGGCGCAGATACGCAGTATTTT. Its translation is CASGEKGGGADTQYF.

The chain combines TRBV23-1 with TRBJ1-1, with D possibly TRBD1 on 5 matching bases. TRBV23-1 is an ORF, and what it does is uncertain. Deletions cut 6 bases from V and 4 bases from J, with 18 bases between. The CDR3 spans 15 residues. The CDR3 here is CASRGGHPVVTEAFF. The CDR3 DNA reads TGCGCCAGCAGGGGAGGACACCCAGTGGTCACTGAAGCTTTCTTT.

This clonotype occurred many times. This chain links TRBV11-2 with TRBJ2-7; D tentatively fits TRBD1 or TRBD2 (5 bases each). The CDR3 covers 12 residues. The V end lost 1 base, the J end lost 5 bases, and 6 bases lay between the germline ends. CDR1 is SGHAT and CDR2 is FQNNGV in the germline V gene. CDR3 loop: CASSLGGHEQYF. The CDR3 nucleotides are TGTGCCAGCAGCTTAGGGGGACACGAGCAGTACTTC. The complete variable domain, with remaining parts taken from reference TRBV11-2 and TRBJ2-7, reads EAGVAQSPRYKIIEKRQSVAFWCNPISGHATLYWYQQILGQGPKLLIQFQNNGVVDDSQLPKDRFSAERLKGVDSTLKIQPAKLEDSAVYLCASSLGGHEQYFGPGTRLTVT.

This clonotype was recorded many times. The chain carries TRBV12-3 or TRBV12-4 and TRBJ2-6; D gene unclear. The length of the CDR3 is 14 residues. The V end lost 10 bases, the J end lost 0 bases, and 10 bases lay between the germline ends. CDR3 residues: CAISPDSGANVLTF. The CDR3 region has the DNA TGTGCCATTTCACCTGACTCTGGGGCCAACGTCCTGACTTTC.

The J gene is TRBJ2-3, the V gene TRBV5-1; 7 bases fit TRBD1. In germline, CDR1 is SGHRS, CDR2 YFSETQ. Trimming cost V 4 bases and J 2 bases; bases outside gene matches: 7. The CDR3 length is 15 residues. The CDR3 DNA is TGCGCCAGCAGCCGGGACAGAGGGACCACAGATACGCAGTATTTT. The encoded protein is CASSRDRGTTDTQYF. The whole variable domain, filled in from reference TRBV5-1 and TRBJ2-3, reads KAGVTQTPRYLIKTRGQQVTLSCSPISGHRSVSWYQQTPGQGLQFLFEYFSETQRNKGNFPGRFSGRQFSNSRSEMNVSTLELGDSALYLCASSRDRGTTDTQYFGPGTRLTVL.

The chain has TRBV28 and TRBJ2-1; 10 bases match TRBD1. In germline, CDR1 is MDHEN, CDR2 SYDVKM. Trimming cost V 2 bases and J 9 bases; bases outside gene matches: 7. This CDR3 has 15 residues. CDR3 in DNA: TGTGCCAGCAGTTTACGACAGGGGGCGTTGTCTGAGCAGTTCTTC. This codes for CASSLRQGALSEQFF.

This chain uses TRBV28 with TRBJ1-5, with 7 positions matching TRBD1. CDR1 is MDHEN and CDR2 is SYDVKM in the germline V gene. Unmatched junction bases numbered 7, after V lost 7 bases and J lost 4 bases. The CDR3 contains 14 residues. CDR3 sequence: CASKQGVWNQPQHF. The CDR3 DNA reads as TGTGCCAGCAAGCAGGGGGTTTGGAATCAGCCCCAGCATTTT.

There are many counts of this clonotype. The chain joins TRBV6-1 to TRBJ1-1; 7 nucleotides match TRBD1. The CDR3 is 13 residues long. V was clipped by 6 bases and J by 4 bases; unmatched bases: 5. Germline CDR1 MNHNS, CDR2 SASEGT. In DNA, the CDR3 is TGTGCCAGCAGCCAGGGGGTCAGCACTGAAGCTTTCTTT. It is translated as CASSQGVSTEAFF.

This clonotype was counted only a few times. The CDR3 nucleotides read TGTGCCAGCAGCTTAACAGGGAGCTCCTACAATGAGCAGTTCTTC. Translation: CASSLTGSSYNEQFF. V gene TRBV7-3 combines with J gene TRBJ2-1, with D possibly being TRBD2 (5 bases). Trimming pared 0 bases from V and 0 bases from J, leaving 6 bases between. The V gene's germline CDR1 is SGHTA and CDR2 FQGTGA. This CDR3 contains 15 residues.

This clonotype was detected ten times or more. The chain couples TRBV20-1 to TRBJ2-7, with TRBD2 as a possible D gene (6 bases). Trimming stripped 4 bases from V and 2 bases from J, with 15 bases between. This CDR3 is built from 14 residues. The germline gives CDR1 DFQATT, CDR2 SNEGSKA (reference sequence). The CDR3 DNA is TGCAGTGCTACGTCGGGACTGATAGCCTACGAGCAGTACTTC. It is translated as CSATSGLIAYEQYF.

The table lists this clonotype with a few counts. The V call is TRBV5-5, the J call TRBJ2-7; 10 positions match TRBD2. V lost 7 bases to trimming and J lost 3 bases; unmatched junction nucleotides: 10. The CDR3 length is 15 residues. The germline V gene encodes CDR1 SGHKS and CDR2 YYEKEE (reference sequence). CDR3 coding DNA: TGTGCCAGCGGACTAGCGGAGAAAAACCGCTACGAGCAGTACTTC. Translating it yields CASGLAEKNRYEQYF.

In this sample, this clonotype turned up many times. The chain is built from TRBV28 and TRBJ2-5; 9 bases are a match to TRBD1. The CDR3 covers 13 residues. Trimming at V came to 9 bases and at J to 3 bases, leaving 5 bases not matched to a gene. CDR1 MDHEN and CDR2 SYDVKM come from the germline V gene. In DNA, the CDR3 is TGTGCCAGTAAGACAGGGGGTGAAGAGACCCAGTACTTC. This gives the protein CASKTGGEETQYF. The full variable domain, completed using reference TRBV28 and TRBJ2-5, is DVKVTQSSRYLVKRTGEKVFLECVQDMDHENMFWYRQDPGLGLRLIYFSYDVKMKEKGDIPEGYSVSREKKERFSLILESASTNQTSMYLCASKTGGEETQYFGPGTRLLVL.